The sequence of this T cell receptor (beta chain) was determined in a study of T cell repertoires in cytomegalovirus infection. Regarding this clonotype: What it binds is unknown.

The CDR3 consists of 19 residues. Losses at the gene ends were 2 bases for V and 4 bases for J; bases not matched to a gene: 10. Germline-derived CDR1 and CDR2 are MNHEY and SMNVEV (reference sequence). MiXCR, run by TCRdb on the reads, gives a single entry per CDR3 protein. The table includes over 45,000 distinct CDR3 sequences, about 21% detected once. V usage is TRBV27 and J usage is TRBJ2-2; 13 bases agree with TRBD2. The sequence derives from a human donor in good health (CMV status not recorded). Some clones in this sample may be carry-over from other donors' samples. This specimen was CD8+ T cells from cultured PBMCs, taken from culture after CMV antigen stimulation. The CDR3 here is CASSLVTSGRAFGTGELFF. In nucleotides, the CDR3 is TGTGCCAGCAGTTTAGTAACTAGCGGGAGGGCCTTCGGCACCGGGGAGCTGTTTTTT.